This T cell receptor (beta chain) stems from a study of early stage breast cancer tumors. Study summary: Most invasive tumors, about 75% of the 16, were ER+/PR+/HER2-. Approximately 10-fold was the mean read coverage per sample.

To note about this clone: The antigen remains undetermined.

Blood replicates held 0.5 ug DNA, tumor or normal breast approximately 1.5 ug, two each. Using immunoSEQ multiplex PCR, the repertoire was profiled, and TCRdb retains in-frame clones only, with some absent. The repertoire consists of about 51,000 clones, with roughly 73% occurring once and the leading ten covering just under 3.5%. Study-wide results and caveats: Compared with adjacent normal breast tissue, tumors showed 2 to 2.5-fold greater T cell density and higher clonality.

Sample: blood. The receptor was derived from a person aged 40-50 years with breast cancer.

The CDR3 reads CASSQAVRDYGYTF. In DNA form, the CDR3 reads TGTGCCAGCAGCCAGGCCGTCAGGGACTATGGCTACACCTTC. This rearrangement joins TRBV7-2 to TRBJ1-2; maybe TRBD1 (5 bases). With 5 bases removed from V and 3 bases from J, the gap between germline ends came to 13 bases. CDR3 size: 14 residues. Looked up from germline, CDR1 is SGHTA and CDR2 is FQGNSA.